What follows is one T cell receptor (beta chain) and its context. The antigen remains undetermined. This sample was taken from a study of T cell clusters in autoimmune cytopenias. Whole-study context: Per sample, median TRB depth was roughly 50,000 reads, yielding a median roughly 2,400 distinct clonotypes.

Study outcomes and limitations: TRB repertoire shifts in secondary cytopenia and chronic lymphocytic leukemia mostly reflected lymphoma, not autoimmunity. Primary autoimmune cytopenia patients appeared to lack physiological T cell clusters present in healthy donors. Exclusive TRB clusters were 2.5 to 3-fold more numerous in healthy donors than in active autoimmune hepatitis.

This CDR3 contains 15 residues. Germline V gives CDR1 LNHDA, CDR2 SQIVND (reference sequence). TRB rearrangements were amplified by touch-down multiplex PCR with mixed TRB-A/B primers. TCRdb re-called the multiplex PCR reads and gives one entry per CDR3 protein, without DNA. The sample data list fewer than 15,000 distinct CDR3 sequences. TRB was amplified from around 0.25 ug of peripheral blood genomic DNA per sample. This clonotype was obtained from a human donor with an autoimmune cytopenia or autoimmune hepatitis (not recorded which). The sequenced sample consisted of peripheral blood. The chain is built from TRBV19 and TRBJ2-1. The CDR3 loop is CASSIIGAPYNEQFF.